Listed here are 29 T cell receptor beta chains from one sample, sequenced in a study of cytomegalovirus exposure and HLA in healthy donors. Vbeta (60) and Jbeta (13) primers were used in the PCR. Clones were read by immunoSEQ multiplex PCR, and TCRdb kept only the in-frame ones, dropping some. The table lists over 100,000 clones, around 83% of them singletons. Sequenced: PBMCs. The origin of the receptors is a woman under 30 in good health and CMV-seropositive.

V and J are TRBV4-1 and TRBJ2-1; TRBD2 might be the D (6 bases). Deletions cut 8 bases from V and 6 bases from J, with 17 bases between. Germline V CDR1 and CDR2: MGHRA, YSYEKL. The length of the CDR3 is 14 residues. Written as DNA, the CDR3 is TGCGCCAGCGAGAAAGGGATTAGCGGCAATGAGCAGTTCTTC. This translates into CASEKGISGNEQFF.

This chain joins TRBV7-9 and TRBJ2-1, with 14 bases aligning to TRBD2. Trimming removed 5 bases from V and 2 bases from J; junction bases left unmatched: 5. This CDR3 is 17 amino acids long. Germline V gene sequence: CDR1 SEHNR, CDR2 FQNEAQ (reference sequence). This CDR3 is CASSPRTSGGTYNEQFF. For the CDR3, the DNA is TGTGCCAGCAGCCCGCGGACTAGCGGGGGGACCTACAATGAGCAGTTCTTC.

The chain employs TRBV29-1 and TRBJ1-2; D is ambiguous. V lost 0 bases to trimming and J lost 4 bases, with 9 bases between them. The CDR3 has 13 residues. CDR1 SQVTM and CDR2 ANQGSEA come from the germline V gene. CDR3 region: CSVEDPRSYGYTF. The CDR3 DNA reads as TGCAGCGTTGAAGATCCCAGATCCTATGGCTACACCTTC. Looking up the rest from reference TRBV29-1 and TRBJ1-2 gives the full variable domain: SAVISQKPSRDICQRGTSLTIQCQVDSQVTMMFWYRQQPGQSLTLIATANQGSEATYESGFVIDKFPISRPNLTFSTLTVSNMSPEDSSIYLCSVEDPRSYGYTFGSGTRLTVV.

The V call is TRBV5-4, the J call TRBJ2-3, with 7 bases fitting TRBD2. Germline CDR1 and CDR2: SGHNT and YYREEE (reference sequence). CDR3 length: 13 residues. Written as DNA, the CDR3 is TGTGCGAGCGTCGCGGGGGGCACAGATACGCAGTATTTT. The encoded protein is CASVAGGTDTQYF.

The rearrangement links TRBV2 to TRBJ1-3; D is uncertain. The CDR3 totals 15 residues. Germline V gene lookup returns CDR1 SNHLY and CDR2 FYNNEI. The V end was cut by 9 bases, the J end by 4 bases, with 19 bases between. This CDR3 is CARSSANLGGNTIYF. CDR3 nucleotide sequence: TGTGCCAGGTCATCTGCTAACCTCGGGGGAAACACCATATATTTT.

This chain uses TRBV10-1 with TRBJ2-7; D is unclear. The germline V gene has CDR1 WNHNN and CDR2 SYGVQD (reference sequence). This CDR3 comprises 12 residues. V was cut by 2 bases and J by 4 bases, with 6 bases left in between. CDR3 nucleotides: TGCGCCAGCAGTGAGCCCGGTTACGAGCAGTACTTC. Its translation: CASSEPGYEQYF.

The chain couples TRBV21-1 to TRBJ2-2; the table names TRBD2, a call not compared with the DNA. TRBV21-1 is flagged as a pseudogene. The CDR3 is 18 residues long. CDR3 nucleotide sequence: TGTGCCAACAGCGCTACTGTTCGGAGGGCCGCGTGGACCGGGGAGCTGTTTTTT. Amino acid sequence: CANSATVRRAAWTGELFF.

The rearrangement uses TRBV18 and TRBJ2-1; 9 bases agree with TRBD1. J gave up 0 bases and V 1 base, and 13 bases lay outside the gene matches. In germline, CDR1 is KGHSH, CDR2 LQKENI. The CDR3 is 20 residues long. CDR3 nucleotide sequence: TGTGCCAGCTCACCACGAGACAGGGGGATAGAGGGCTCCTCCTACAATGAGCAGTTCTTC. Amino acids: CASSPRDRGIEGSSYNEQFF.

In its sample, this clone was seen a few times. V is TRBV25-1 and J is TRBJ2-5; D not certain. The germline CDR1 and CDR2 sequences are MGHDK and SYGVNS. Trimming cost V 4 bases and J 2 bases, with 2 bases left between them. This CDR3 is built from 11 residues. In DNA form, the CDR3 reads TGTGCCAGCAGTGCTCAAGAGACCCAGTACTTC. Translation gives CASSAQETQYF.

The CDR3 loop is CASSPRTGAEQYF. As DNA, the CDR3 is TGTGCCAGCAGCCCGAGGACAGGGGCCGAGCAGTACTTC. The chain combines TRBV7-9 with TRBJ2-7; 9 bases agree with TRBD1. CDR1 and CDR2 (germline): SEHNR, FQNEAQ (reference sequence). The CDR3 contains 13 residues. Trimming took 5 bases from V and 6 from J; bases not matched to a gene: 5.

This CDR3 is CASSLVRAGSPLHF. The CDR3 nucleotides read TGTGCCAGCAGTTTGGTCAGGGCCGGTTCACCCCTCCACTTT. V is TRBV6-5 and J is TRBJ1-6, with D possibly matching TRBD1 (5 bases). The CDR3 contains 14 residues. Germline V gene lookup returns CDR1 MNHEY and CDR2 SVGAGI. Trimming removed 4 bases from V and 9 bases from J, with 13 bases in between.

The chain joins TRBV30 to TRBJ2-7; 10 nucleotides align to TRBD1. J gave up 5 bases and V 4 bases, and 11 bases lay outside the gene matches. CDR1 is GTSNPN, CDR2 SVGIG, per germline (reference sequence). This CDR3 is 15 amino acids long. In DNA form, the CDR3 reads TGTGCCTGGATTAAAACGGGACAGGGGTTCCACGAGCAGTACTTC. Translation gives CAWIKTGQGFHEQYF.

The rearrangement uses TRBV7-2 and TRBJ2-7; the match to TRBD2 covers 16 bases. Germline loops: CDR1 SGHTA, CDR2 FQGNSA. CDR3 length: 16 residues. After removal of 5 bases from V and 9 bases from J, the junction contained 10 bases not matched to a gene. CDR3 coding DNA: TGTGCCAGCAGCCCCTTCCAGGGGACTAGCGGGGGGGGGCAGTACTTC. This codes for CASSPFQGTSGGGQYF.

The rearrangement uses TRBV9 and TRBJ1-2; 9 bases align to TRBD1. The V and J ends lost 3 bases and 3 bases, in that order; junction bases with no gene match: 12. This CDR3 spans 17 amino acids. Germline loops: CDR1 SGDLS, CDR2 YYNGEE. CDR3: CASSEDPKGTGYYGYTF. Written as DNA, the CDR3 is TGTGCCAGCAGCGAGGACCCTAAGGGGACAGGGTACTATGGCTACACCTTC.

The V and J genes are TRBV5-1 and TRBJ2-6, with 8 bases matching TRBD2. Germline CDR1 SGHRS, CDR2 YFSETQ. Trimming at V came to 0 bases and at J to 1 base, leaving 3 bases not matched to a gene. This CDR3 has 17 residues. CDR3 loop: CASSLGGGRSGANVLTF. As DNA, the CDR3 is TGCGCCAGCAGCTTGGGCGGGGGGAGATCTGGGGCCAACGTCCTGACTTTC.

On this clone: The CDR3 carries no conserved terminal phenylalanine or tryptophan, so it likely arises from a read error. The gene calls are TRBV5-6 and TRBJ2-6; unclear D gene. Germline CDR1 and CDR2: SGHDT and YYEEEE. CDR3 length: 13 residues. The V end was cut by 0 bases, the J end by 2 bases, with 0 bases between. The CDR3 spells CASSLAGANVLTS. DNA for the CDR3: TGTGCCAGCAGCTTGGCTGGGGCCAACGTCCTGACTTCC.

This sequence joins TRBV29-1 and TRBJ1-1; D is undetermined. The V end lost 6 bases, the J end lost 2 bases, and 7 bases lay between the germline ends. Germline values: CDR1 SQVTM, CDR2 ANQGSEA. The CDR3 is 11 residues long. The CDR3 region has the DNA TGCAGCGTACTACAAAACACTGAAGCTTTCTTT. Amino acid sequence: CSVLQNTEAFF.

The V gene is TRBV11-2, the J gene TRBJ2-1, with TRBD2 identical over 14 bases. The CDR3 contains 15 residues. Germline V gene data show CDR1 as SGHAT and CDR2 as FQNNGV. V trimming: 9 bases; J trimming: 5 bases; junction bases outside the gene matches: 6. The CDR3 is CASGLAGGRDNEQFF. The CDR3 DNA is TGTGCCAGTGGACTAGCGGGGGGCCGAGACAATGAGCAGTTCTTC. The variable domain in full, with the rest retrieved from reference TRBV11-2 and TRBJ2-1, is EAGVAQSPRYKIIEKRQSVAFWCNPISGHATLYWYQQILGQGPKLLIQFQNNGVVDDSQLPKDRFSAERLKGVDSTLKIQPAKLEDSAVYLCASGLAGGRDNEQFFGPGTRLTVL.

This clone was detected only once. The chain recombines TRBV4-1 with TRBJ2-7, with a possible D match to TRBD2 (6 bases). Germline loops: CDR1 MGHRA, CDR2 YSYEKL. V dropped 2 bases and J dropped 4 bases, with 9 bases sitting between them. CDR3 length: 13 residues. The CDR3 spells CASSQTGLYEQYF. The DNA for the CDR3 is TGCGCCAGCAGCCAAACGGGACTTTACGAGCAGTACTTC.

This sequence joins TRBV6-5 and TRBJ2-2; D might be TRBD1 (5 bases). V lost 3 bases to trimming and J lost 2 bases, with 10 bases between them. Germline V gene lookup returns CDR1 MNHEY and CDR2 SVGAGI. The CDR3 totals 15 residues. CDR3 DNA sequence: TGTGCCAGCAGTTATTGGGGCGATAACACCGGGGAGCTGTTTTTT. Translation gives CASSYWGDNTGELFF.

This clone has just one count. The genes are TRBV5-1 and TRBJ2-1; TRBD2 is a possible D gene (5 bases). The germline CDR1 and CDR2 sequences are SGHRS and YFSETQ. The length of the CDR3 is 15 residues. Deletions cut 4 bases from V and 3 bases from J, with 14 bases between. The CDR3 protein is CASSPTGEGYNEQFF. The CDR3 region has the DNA TGCGCCAGCAGCCCGACGGGTGAGGGCTACAATGAGCAGTTCTTC.

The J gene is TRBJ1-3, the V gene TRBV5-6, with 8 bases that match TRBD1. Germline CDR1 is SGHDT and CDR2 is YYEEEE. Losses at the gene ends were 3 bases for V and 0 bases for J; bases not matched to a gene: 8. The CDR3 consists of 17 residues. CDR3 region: CASSWTGTGASGNTIYF. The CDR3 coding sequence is TGTGCCAGCAGCTGGACCGGGACAGGAGCCTCTGGAAACACCATATATTTT.

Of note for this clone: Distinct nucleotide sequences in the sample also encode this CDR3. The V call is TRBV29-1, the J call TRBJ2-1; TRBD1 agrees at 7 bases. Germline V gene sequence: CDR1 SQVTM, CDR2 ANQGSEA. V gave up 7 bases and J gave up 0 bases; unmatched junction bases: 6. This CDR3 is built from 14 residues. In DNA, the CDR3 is TGCAGCGGGAACAGGGGCTTCTCCTACAATGAGCAGTTCTTC. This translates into CSGNRGFSYNEQFF.

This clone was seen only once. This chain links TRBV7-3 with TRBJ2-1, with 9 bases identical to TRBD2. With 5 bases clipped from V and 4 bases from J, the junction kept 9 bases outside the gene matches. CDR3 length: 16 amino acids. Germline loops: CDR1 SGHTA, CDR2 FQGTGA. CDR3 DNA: TGTGCCAGCAGCGTGCGACCGGGACTAGCTTACAATGAGCAGTTCTTC. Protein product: CASSVRPGLAYNEQFF.

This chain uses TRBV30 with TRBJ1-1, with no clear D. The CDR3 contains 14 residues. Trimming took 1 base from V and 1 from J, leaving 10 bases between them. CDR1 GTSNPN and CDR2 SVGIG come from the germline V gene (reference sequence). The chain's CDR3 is CAWSEGVGNTEAFF. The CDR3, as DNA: TGTGCCTGGAGTGAGGGAGTGGGGAACACTGAAGCTTTCTTT. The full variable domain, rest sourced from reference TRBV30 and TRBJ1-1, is SQTIHQWPATLVQPVGSPLSLECTVEGTSNPNLYWYRQAAGRGLQLLFYSVGIGQISSEVPQNLSASRPQDRQFILSSKKLLLSDSGFYLCAWSEGVGNTEAFFGQGTRLTVV.

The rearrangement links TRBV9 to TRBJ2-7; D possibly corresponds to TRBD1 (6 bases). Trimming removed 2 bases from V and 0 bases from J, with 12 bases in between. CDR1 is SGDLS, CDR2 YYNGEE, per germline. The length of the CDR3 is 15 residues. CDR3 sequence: CASSVTQGHSYEQYF. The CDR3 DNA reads TGTGCCAGCAGCGTTACCCAGGGGCACTCCTACGAGCAGTACTTC.

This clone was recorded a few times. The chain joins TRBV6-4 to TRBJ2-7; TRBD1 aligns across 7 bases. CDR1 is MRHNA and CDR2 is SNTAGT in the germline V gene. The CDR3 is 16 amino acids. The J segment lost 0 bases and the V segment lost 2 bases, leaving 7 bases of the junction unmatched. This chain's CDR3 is CASSDHRGCHSYEQYF. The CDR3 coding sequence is TGTGCCAGCAGTGACCACAGGGGCTGCCACTCCTACGAGCAGTACTTC.

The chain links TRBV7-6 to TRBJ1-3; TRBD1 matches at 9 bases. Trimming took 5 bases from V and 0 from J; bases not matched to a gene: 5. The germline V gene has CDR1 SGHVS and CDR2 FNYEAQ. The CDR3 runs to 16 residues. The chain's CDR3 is CASSRQGESSGNTIYF. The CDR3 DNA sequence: TGTGCCAGCAGCAGACAGGGGGAGAGCTCTGGAAACACCATATATTTT. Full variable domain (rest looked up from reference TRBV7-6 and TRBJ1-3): GAGVSQSPRYKVTKRGQDVALRCDPISGHVSLYWYRQALGQGPEFLTYFNYEAQQDKSGLPNDRFSAERPEGSISTLTIQRTEQRDSAMYRCASSRQGESSGNTIYFGEGSWLTVV.

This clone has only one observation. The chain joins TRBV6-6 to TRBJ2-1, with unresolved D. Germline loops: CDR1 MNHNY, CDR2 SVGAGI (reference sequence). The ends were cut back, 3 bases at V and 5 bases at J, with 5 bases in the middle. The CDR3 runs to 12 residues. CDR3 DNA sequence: TGTGCCAGCAGTTATATCGACAATGAGCAGTTCTTC. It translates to CASSYIDNEQFF.